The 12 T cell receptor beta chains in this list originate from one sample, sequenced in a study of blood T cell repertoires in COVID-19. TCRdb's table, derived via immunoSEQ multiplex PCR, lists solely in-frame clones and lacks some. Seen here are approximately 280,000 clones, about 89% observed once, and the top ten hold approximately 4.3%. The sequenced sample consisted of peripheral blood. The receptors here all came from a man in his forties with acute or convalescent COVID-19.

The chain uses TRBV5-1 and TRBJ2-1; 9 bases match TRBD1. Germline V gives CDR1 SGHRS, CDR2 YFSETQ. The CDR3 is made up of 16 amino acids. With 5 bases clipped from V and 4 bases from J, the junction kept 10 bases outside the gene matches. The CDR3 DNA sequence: TGCGCCAGCAGTGCCGAAACAGGGGGCGCGTACAATGAGCAGTTCTTC. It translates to CASSAETGGAYNEQFF.

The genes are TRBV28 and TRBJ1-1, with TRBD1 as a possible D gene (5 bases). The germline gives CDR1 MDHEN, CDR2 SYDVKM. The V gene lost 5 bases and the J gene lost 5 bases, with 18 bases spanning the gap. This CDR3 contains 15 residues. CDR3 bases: TGTGCCAGCAGTCCTACGTGGAGGGGAGGGACTGAAGCTTTCTTT. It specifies CASSPTWRGGTEAFF.

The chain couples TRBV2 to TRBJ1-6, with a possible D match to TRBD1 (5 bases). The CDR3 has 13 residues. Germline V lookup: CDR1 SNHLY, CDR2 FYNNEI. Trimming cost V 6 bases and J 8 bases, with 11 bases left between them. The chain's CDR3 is CASRGPGDSPLHF. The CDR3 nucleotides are TGTGCCAGCAGGGGCCCGGGGGATTCACCCCTCCACTTT.

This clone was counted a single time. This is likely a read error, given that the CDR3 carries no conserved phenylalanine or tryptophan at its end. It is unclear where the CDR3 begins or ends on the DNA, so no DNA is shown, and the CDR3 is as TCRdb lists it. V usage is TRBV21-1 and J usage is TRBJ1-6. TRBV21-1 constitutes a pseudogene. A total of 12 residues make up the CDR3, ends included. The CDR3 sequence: CASSKVGGLRGV.

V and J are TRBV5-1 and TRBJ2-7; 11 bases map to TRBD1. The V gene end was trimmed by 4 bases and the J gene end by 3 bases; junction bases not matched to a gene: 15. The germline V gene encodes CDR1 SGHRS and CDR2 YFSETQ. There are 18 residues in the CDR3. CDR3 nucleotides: TGCGCCAGCAGCATAGAGCCCGGGAAAGGGACAGGGGGCTACGAGCAGTACTTC. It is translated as CASSIEPGKGTGGYEQYF.

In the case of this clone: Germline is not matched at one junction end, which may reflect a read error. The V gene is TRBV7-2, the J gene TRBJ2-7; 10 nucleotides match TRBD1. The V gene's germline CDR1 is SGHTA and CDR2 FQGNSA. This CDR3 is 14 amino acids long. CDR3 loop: CASSFTPDRGTGDF. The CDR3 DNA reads TGTGCCAGCAGCTTCACACCGGACAGGGGGACCGGGGACTTC.

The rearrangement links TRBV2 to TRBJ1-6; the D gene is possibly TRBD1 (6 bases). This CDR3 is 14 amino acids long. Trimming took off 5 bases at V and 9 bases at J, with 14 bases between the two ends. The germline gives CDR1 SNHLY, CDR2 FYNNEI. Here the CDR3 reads CASSLTGRGSPLHF. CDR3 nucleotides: TGTGCCAGCAGTCTCACAGGGAGGGGTTCACCCCTCCACTTT.

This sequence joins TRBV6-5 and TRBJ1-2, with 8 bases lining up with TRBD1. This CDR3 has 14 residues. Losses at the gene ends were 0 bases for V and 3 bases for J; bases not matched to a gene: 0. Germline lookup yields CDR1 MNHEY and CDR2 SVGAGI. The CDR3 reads CASSYSGQDYGYTF. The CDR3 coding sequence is TGTGCCAGCAGTTACTCGGGACAGGACTATGGCTACACCTTC.

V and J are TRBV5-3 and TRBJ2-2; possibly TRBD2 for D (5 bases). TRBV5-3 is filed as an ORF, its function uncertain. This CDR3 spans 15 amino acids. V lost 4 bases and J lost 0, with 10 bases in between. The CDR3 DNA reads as TGTGCCAGAAGCGTGGACTGTTCGAACACCGGGGAGCTGTTTTTT. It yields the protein CARSVDCSNTGELFF.

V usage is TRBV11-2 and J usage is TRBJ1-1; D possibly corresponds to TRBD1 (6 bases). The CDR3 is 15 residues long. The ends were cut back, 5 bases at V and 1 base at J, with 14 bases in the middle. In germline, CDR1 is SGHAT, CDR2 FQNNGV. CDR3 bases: TGTGCCAGCAGCCTATCGCCGGGACAGAACACTGAAGCTTTCTTT. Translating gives CASSLSPGQNTEAFF. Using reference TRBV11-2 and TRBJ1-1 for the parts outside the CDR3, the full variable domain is EAGVAQSPRYKIIEKRQSVAFWCNPISGHATLYWYQQILGQGPKLLIQFQNNGVVDDSQLPKDRFSAERLKGVDSTLKIQPAKLEDSAVYLCASSLSPGQNTEAFFGQGTRLTVV.

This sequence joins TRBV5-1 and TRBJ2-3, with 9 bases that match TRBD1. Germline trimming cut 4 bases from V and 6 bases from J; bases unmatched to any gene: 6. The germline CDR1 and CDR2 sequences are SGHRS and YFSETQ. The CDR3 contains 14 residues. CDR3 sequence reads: CASSLRQGVDTQYF. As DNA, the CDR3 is TGCGCCAGCAGCCTTCGACAGGGGGTCGATACGCAGTATTTT.

The CDR3 reads CASSVAQGAAFF. The CDR3 nucleotides are TGTGCCAGCAGCGTAGCACAGGGTGCAGCTTTCTTT. The rearrangement links TRBV9 to TRBJ1-1, with TRBD1 as a possible D gene (6 bases). The CDR3 extends over 12 amino acids. The germline V and J ends were trimmed by 0 bases and 10 bases, with 10 bases remaining between them. Per the germline V gene, CDR1 is SGDLS and CDR2 is YYNGEE.